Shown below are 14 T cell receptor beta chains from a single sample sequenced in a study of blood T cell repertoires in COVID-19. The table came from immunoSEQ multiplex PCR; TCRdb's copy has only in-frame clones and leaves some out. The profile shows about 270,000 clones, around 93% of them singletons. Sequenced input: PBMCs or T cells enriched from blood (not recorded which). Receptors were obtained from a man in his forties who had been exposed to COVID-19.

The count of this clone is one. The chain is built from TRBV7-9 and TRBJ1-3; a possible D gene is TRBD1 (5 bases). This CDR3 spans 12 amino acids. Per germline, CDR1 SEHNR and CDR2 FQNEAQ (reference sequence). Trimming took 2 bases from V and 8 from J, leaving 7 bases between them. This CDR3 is CASSLQGDTIYF. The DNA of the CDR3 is TGTGCCAGCAGCTTACAGGGCGACACCATATATTTT.

The CDR3 loop is CASSNLRDTQYF. CDR3 nucleotide sequence: TGTGCCAGCAGTAACCTCAGGGATACGCAGTATTTT. The chain uses TRBV6-5 and TRBJ2-3; D gene unclear. Trimming pared 5 bases from V and 6 bases from J, leaving 9 bases between. The CDR3 runs 12 residues. CDR1 MNHEY and CDR2 SVGAGI come from the germline V gene.

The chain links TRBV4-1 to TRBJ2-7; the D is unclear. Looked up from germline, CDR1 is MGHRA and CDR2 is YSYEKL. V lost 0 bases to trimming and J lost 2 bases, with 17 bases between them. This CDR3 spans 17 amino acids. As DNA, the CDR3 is TGCGCCAGCAGCCAAGATTCCCCGACTCGAACCCCCTACGAGCAGTACTTC. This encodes CASSQDSPTRTPYEQYF.

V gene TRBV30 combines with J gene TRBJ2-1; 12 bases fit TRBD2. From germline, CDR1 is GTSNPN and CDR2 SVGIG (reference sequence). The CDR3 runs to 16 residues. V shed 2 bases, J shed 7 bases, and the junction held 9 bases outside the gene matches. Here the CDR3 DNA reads TGTGCCTGGAGTCCCTCTAGCGGGAGGGGTTGGAATGAGCAGTTCTTC. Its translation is CAWSPSSGRGWNEQFF.

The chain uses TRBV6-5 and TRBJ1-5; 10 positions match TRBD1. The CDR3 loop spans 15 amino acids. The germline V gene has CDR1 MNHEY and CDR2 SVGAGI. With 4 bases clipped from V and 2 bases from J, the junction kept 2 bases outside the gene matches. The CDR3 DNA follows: TGTGCCAGCAGTTCCGGACAGGGGGGCAATCAGCCCCAGCATTTT. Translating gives CASSSGQGGNQPQHF.

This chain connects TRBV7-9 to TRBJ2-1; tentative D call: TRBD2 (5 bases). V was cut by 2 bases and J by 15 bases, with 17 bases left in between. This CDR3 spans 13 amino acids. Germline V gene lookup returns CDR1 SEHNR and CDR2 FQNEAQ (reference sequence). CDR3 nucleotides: TGTGCCAGCAGCTTAACTCCCAGCGGAGATGGGTTCTTC. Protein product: CASSLTPSGDGFF. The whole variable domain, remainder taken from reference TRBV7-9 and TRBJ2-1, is DTGVSQNPRHKITKRGQNVTFRCDPISEHNRLYWYRQTLGQGPEFLTYFQNEAQLEKSRLLSDRFSAERPKGSFSTLEIQRTEQGDSAMYLCASSLTPSGDGFFGPGTRLTVL.

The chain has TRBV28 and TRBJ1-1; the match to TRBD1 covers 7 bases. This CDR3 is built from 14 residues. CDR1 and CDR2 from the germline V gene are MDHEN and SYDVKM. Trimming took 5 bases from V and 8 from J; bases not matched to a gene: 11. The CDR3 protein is CASSPTGELREAFF. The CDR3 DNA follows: TGTGCCAGCAGTCCCACAGGGGAGCTGAGAGAAGCTTTCTTT.

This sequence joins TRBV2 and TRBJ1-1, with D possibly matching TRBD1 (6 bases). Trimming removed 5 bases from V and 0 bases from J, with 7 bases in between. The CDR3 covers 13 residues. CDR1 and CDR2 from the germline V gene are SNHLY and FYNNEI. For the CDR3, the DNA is TGTGCCAGCAGTCGACAGGTGAACACTGAAGCTTTCTTT. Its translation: CASSRQVNTEAFF.

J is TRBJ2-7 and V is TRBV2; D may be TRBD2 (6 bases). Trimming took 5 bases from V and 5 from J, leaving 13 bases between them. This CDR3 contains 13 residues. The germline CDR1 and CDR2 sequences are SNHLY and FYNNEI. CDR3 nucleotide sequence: TGTGCCAGCAGTCTGGGCGGGATGGACGAGCAGTACTTC. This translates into CASSLGGMDEQYF.

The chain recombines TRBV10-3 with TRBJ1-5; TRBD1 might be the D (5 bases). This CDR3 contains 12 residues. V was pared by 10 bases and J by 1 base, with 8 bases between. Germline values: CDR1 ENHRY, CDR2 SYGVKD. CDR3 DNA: TGTGCCACCGGGGGGAGCAATCAGCCCCAGCATTTT. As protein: CATGGSNQPQHF.

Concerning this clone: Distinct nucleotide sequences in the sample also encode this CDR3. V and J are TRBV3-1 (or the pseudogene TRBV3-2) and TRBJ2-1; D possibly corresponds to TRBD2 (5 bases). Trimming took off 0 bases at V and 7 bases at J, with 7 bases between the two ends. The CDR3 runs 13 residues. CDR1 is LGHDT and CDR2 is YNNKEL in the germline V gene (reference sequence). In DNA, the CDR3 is TGTGCCAGCAGCCAAGATCGGGGTAATGAGCAGTTCTTC. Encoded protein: CASSQDRGNEQFF.

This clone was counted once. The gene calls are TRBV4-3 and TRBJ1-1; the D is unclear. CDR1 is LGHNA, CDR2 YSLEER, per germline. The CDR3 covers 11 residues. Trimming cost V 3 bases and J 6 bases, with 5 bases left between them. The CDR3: CASSHRAEAFF. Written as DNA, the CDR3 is TGCGCCAGCAGCCACCGCGCTGAAGCTTTCTTT.

This chain's CDR3 is CASSPTSGFTDTQYF. The CDR3 coding sequence is TGTGCCAGCTCACCAACGAGCGGGTTTACAGATACGCAGTATTTT. J is TRBJ2-3 and V is TRBV18; D perhaps matches TRBD2 (6 bases). The CDR3 consists of 15 residues. V was trimmed by 2 bases and J by 3 bases, leaving 12 bases between them. The germline V gene has CDR1 KGHSH and CDR2 LQKENI.

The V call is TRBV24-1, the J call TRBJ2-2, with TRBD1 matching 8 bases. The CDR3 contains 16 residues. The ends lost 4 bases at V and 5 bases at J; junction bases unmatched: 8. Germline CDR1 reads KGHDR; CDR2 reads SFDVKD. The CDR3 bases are TGTGCCACCAGTGACCCACGGACAGGGAGTACCGGGGAGCTGTTTTTT. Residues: CATSDPRTGSTGELFF.